This T cell receptor (beta chain) was identified during a study of blood T cell repertoires in COVID-19. Turning to the study itself: Sample material is recorded as cDNA or gDNA derived from T cells, B-cell-depleted T cells, or PBMCs.

As originally analysed: Estimated nucleated cell counts came from reference gene primer amplification. TCRdb keeps only in-frame clones here, not all; method: immunoSEQ multiplex PCR. V and J calls and clone size follow that table, whereas D and trimming were derived from the DNA. The profile shows more than 20,000 clones, about nine tenths of them singletons. Germline lookup yields CDR1 LNHDA and CDR2 SQIVND (reference sequence). Trimming pared 7 bases from V and 1 base from J, leaving 13 bases between. The CDR3 extends over 14 amino acids. This clone was counted once. The chain employs TRBV19 and TRBJ1-1, with D unclear. The sample consisted of peripheral blood. The receptor's source is a human donor in a cohort sampled during active COVID-19. The DNA for the CDR3 is TGTGCCAGTACGCCGGGTACGGGGAACACTGAAGCTTTCTTT. Its translation is CASTPGTGNTEAFF.